These 32 T cell receptor beta chains were sequenced from one sample in a study of shared clonotypes between healthy human individuals. As defined, naive CD8 cells were CD45RO-negative and positively selected for CCR7, with terminally differentiated effector memory CD45RA+ cells excluded. Using immunoSEQ multiplex PCR, the repertoire was profiled, and TCRdb retains in-frame clones only, with some absent. The repertoire holds around 2,000,000 clones, around 96% seen once, with roughly 1.1% in the top ten. What was sequenced was naive CD8+ T cells sorted from blood. The receptor set was obtained from a man aged 18 to 30 in good health.

The V gene is TRBV27, the J gene TRBJ1-5; 8 bases line up with TRBD1. This CDR3 spans 17 amino acids. In germline, CDR1 is MNHEY, CDR2 SMNVEV (reference sequence). V lost 5 bases to trimming and J lost 2 bases; unmatched junction nucleotides: 11. The DNA for the CDR3 is TGTGCCAGCAGTCCACAGGGGGAGGGTTCAGGCAATCAGCCCCAGCATTTT. Translating it yields CASSPQGEGSGNQPQHF.

The chain recombines TRBV19 with TRBJ2-2; D is ambiguous. V shed 8 bases and J shed 2 bases, with 12 bases lying between them. The CDR3 covers 14 residues. Germline values: CDR1 LNHDA, CDR2 SQIVND (reference sequence). Here the CDR3 DNA reads TGTGCCAGTGAATTGTCAGAAAACACCGGGGAGCTGTTTTTT. This gives the protein CASELSENTGELFF.

This chain connects TRBV10-3 to TRBJ2-7, with D uncertain. V was trimmed by 7 bases and J by 4 bases, leaving 5 bases between them. The CDR3 runs 10 residues. CDR1 is ENHRY and CDR2 is SYGVKD in the germline V gene. CDR3 coding DNA: TGTGCCATCACCCGGTACGAGCAGTACTTC. It yields the protein CAITRYEQYF.

This clone turned up a few times. The chain combines TRBV25-1 with TRBJ2-7, with 7 nucleotides matching TRBD1. Germline CDR1 MGHDK, CDR2 SYGVNS. This CDR3 contains 14 residues. V was clipped by 4 bases and J by 3 bases; unmatched bases: 6. CDR3 sequence: CASSVGTGDYEQYF. The CDR3 bases are TGTGCCAGCAGTGTGGGAACAGGGGACTACGAGCAGTACTTC.

This sequence joins TRBV9 and TRBJ2-3; 9 bases are shared with TRBD2. CDR3 size: 14 residues. Germline CDR1 SGDLS, CDR2 YYNGEE. The J segment lost 6 bases and the V segment lost 4 bases, leaving 6 bases of the junction unmatched. CDR3 residues: CASSPSSGMDTQYF. CDR3 nucleotides: TGTGCCAGCAGCCCCTCTAGCGGGATGGATACGCAGTATTTT.

The chain uses TRBV19 and TRBJ1-4; D gene unclear. The V gene lost 11 bases and the J gene lost 4 bases, with 14 bases spanning the gap. This CDR3 spans 13 amino acids. The germline gives CDR1 LNHDA, CDR2 SQIVND (reference sequence). The CDR3 here is CASRASGNEKLFF. The CDR3 bases are TGTGCCTCGAGGGCTTCGGGTAATGAAAAACTGTTTTTT.

The V and J genes are TRBV6-5 and TRBJ2-7; D might be TRBD2 (7 bases). Germline V lookup: CDR1 MNHEY, CDR2 SVGAGI. The CDR3 runs to 15 residues. The V and J ends lost 2 bases and 2 bases respectively, with 13 bases between them. The CDR3 DNA follows: TGTGCCAGCAGTTACGTGGGAGGGGACACCTACGAGCAGTACTTC. It specifies CASSYVGGDTYEQYF.

The chain uses TRBV9 and TRBJ2-1, with 10 bases aligning to TRBD1. Germline values: CDR1 SGDLS, CDR2 YYNGEE. Trimming removed 3 bases from V and 9 bases from J; junction bases left unmatched: 6. The CDR3 contains 14 residues. CDR3 DNA: TGTGCCAGCAGCGGAGGGACAGGGGTGGTTGAGCAGTTCTTC. Protein: CASSGGTGVVEQFF.

In its sample, this clone was seen once. This sample includes further DNA sequences coding for the same CDR3. The rearrangement joins TRBV9 to TRBJ2-7, with a possible D match to TRBD2 (7 bases). Germline CDR1 reads SGDLS; CDR2 reads YYNGEE. V was shortened by 4 bases and J by 2 bases, with 13 bases between the two germline ends. The CDR3 extends over 14 amino acids. The CDR3 is CASSLGGAPYEQYF. The DNA for the CDR3 is TGTGCCAGCAGCTTGGGGGGGGCACCCTACGAGCAGTACTTC.

This clone has a single count. The chain recombines TRBV4-1 with TRBJ2-7; possible D gene TRBD2, 5 bases. The V end was cut by 4 bases, the J end by 7 bases, with 14 bases between. Germline lookup yields CDR1 MGHRA and CDR2 YSYEKL. This CDR3 contains 13 residues. The CDR3 here is CASSRTLSEEQYF. The CDR3 nucleotides read TGCGCCAGCAGCCGGACTCTTAGTGAGGAGCAGTACTTC.

The V call is TRBV30, the J call TRBJ1-5; D gene unclear. Germline V gives CDR1 GTSNPN, CDR2 SVGIG (reference sequence). V was trimmed by 1 base and J by 1 base, leaving 14 bases between them. The CDR3 covers 16 residues. CDR3 DNA: TGTGCCTGGAGTGGTGTGGCAGCTCTAAGCAATCAGCCCCAGCATTTT. The encoded protein is CAWSGVAALSNQPQHF. Based on the CDR3 plus reference TRBV30 and TRBJ1-5, the full variable domain is SQTIHQWPATLVQPVGSPLSLECTVEGTSNPNLYWYRQAAGRGLQLLFYSVGIGQISSEVPQNLSASRPQDRQFILSSKKLLLSDSGFYLCAWSGVAALSNQPQHFGDGTRLSIL.

Remarks on this clone: Because it lacks the conserved phenylalanine or tryptophan at the end, this CDR3 is likely a read error. The rearrangement joins TRBV20-1 to TRBJ1-1; D unclear. This CDR3 is 11 amino acids long. V dropped 4 bases and J dropped 4 bases, with 7 bases sitting between them. CDR1 and CDR2 (germline): DFQATT, SNEGSKA (reference sequence). DNA for the CDR3: TGCAGTGCTACCTCCTTCACTGAAGCTTTCTCT. Translating gives CSATSFTEAFS.

In regard to this clone: In the same sample, other DNA sequences code for this CDR3. CDR3 coding DNA: TGTGCCAGCAGCCAGGGGAATGAGCAGTTCTTC. It translates to CASSQGNEQFF. This chain uses TRBV6-5 with TRBJ2-1; D may be TRBD1 (6 bases). The germline V gene encodes CDR1 MNHEY and CDR2 SVGAGI. The CDR3 totals 11 residues. The V end lost 6 bases, the J end lost 7 bases, and 7 bases lay between the germline ends.

This sequence joins TRBV7-9 and TRBJ2-7; 9 bases align to TRBD1. Germline-derived CDR1 and CDR2 are SEHNR and FQNEAQ (reference sequence). CDR3 length: 15 residues. The J segment lost 3 bases and the V segment lost 5 bases, leaving 8 bases of the junction unmatched. The CDR3 sequence: CASSKGQGWDYEQYF. The CDR3 nucleotides are TGTGCCAGCAGCAAAGGACAGGGGTGGGACTACGAGCAGTACTTC.

The chain uses TRBV4-1 and TRBJ2-7; 9 nucleotides align to TRBD2. Trimming at V came to 2 bases and at J to 2 bases, leaving 4 bases not matched to a gene. This CDR3 spans 15 amino acids. Germline V CDR1 and CDR2: MGHRA, YSYEKL. DNA for the CDR3: TGCGCCAGCAGCCAAATAGCGGGAGTTGCCTACGAGCAGTACTTC. Translated: CASSQIAGVAYEQYF.

J is TRBJ2-7 and V is TRBV4-1, with a tentative D call TRBD1 (6 bases). V lost 4 bases, J lost 4 bases, and 11 bases lay in between. Germline assignment: CDR1 MGHRA and CDR2 YSYEKL. CDR3 length equals 13 residues. CDR3 residues: CASSLGQYYEQYF. In DNA form, the CDR3 reads TGCGCCAGCAGCCTTGGACAGTATTACGAGCAGTACTTC.

The CDR3 region is CASSYNMGSPLHF. The DNA of the CDR3 is TGTGCCAGCAGTTATAATATGGGATCACCCCTCCACTTT. The rearrangement uses TRBV6-5 and TRBJ1-6; the D is unclear. The V and J ends lost 3 bases and 10 bases respectively, with 10 bases between them. The germline gives CDR1 MNHEY, CDR2 SVGAGI. The CDR3 loop spans 13 amino acids.

This rearrangement joins TRBV28 to TRBJ2-7; D possibly matches TRBD1 or TRBD2 (5 bases each). The CDR3 covers 14 residues. Trimming took off 2 bases at V and 3 bases at J, with 11 bases between the two ends. Germline V lookup: CDR1 MDHEN, CDR2 SYDVKM. This CDR3 reads CASSLEGIVYEQYF. For the CDR3, the DNA is TGTGCCAGCAGTTTAGAGGGGATAGTCTACGAGCAGTACTTC.

This sequence joins TRBV6-5 and TRBJ2-7; either TRBD1 or TRBD2 may supply D (5 bases each). Germline lookup yields CDR1 MNHEY and CDR2 SVGAGI. Trimming took off 4 bases at V and 3 bases at J, with 13 bases between the two ends. The CDR3 consists of 14 residues. The CDR3 spells CASSSGWDHYEQYF. The DNA of the CDR3 is TGTGCCAGCAGTTCCGGGTGGGACCACTACGAGCAGTACTTC.

V usage is TRBV19 and J usage is TRBJ2-5; a weak D match, TRBD2 (6 bases). Between the trimmed V and J ends, which lost 3 bases and 0 bases, there was a span of 14 bases. This CDR3 is 16 amino acids long. Germline CDR1 LNHDA, CDR2 SQIVND (reference sequence). CDR3 sequence reads: CASSINPGENQETQYF. DNA for the CDR3: TGTGCCAGTAGTATTAATCCGGGAGAGAACCAAGAGACCCAGTACTTC.

The chain recombines TRBV4-1 with TRBJ1-4, with a possible D match to TRBD1 (6 bases). Trimming cost V 4 bases and J 1 base, with 16 bases left between them. CDR1 is MGHRA, CDR2 YSYEKL, per germline. This CDR3 contains 17 residues. As DNA, the CDR3 is TGCGCCAGCAGCCTAGATTCAGAACAGGGAACTAATGAAAAACTGTTTTTT. Its translation: CASSLDSEQGTNEKLFF.

This clone was recorded once. This chain uses TRBV13 with TRBJ2-7; weak D call: TRBD2 (5 bases). CDR3 length: 15 amino acids. The V gene's germline CDR1 is PRHDT and CDR2 FYEKMQ (reference sequence). V lost 5 bases, J lost 5 bases, and 19 bases lay in between. The CDR3 loop reads CASSPTDGVRDEQYF. CDR3 DNA sequence: TGTGCCAGCAGCCCAACGGACGGGGTAAGGGACGAGCAGTACTTC.

V gene TRBV10-3 combines with J gene TRBJ2-1; the D gene is possibly TRBD1 (6 bases). Germline loops: CDR1 ENHRY, CDR2 SYGVKD. V lost 4 bases, J lost 7 bases, and 8 bases lay in between. The CDR3 length is 12 residues. The CDR3 DNA is TGTGCCATCAGTGGACAGGAGAATGAGCAGTTCTTC. Protein sequence: CAISGQENEQFF.

The chain uses TRBV30 and TRBJ1-3; D is undetermined. The CDR3 has 17 residues. Germline V CDR1 and CDR2: GTSNPN, SVGIG (reference sequence). V lost 1 base and J 0 bases, leaving 16 bases between the germline ends. The CDR3 bases are TGTGCCTGGAGTGGTTGGGGAACCCGCTCCTCTGGAAACACCATATATTTT. This encodes CAWSGWGTRSSGNTIYF.

The chain uses TRBV5-4 and TRBJ2-7; D is perhaps TRBD1 (5 bases). The V gene lost 0 bases and the J gene lost 2 bases, with 15 bases spanning the gap. CDR1 is SGHNT and CDR2 is YYREEE in the germline V gene (reference sequence). The CDR3 is 16 amino acids. CDR3 sequence reads: CASSLEGVSSTYEQYF. CDR3 nucleotide sequence: TGTGCCAGCAGCTTGGAAGGGGTTAGCAGCACCTACGAGCAGTACTTC.

The gene calls are TRBV7-9 and TRBJ2-7; 10 bases are shared with TRBD1. The CDR3 has 15 amino acids. V gave up 5 bases and J gave up 4 bases; unmatched junction bases: 8. Germline CDR1 reads SEHNR; CDR2 reads FQNEAQ (reference sequence). The chain's CDR3 is CASSLPGQGLYEQYF. The CDR3 coding sequence is TGTGCCAGCAGCCTACCGGGACAGGGGTTGTACGAGCAGTACTTC.

This sequence joins TRBV6-1 and TRBJ2-3, with 9 bases lining up with TRBD2. With V trimmed by 1 base and J by 4 bases, 6 bases remained unmatched. The V gene's germline CDR1 is MNHNS and CDR2 SASEGT. The CDR3 is made up of 16 amino acids. The chain's CDR3 is CASSEELAGESDTQYF. CDR3 coding DNA: TGTGCCAGCAGTGAAGAGTTAGCGGGGGAATCAGATACGCAGTATTTT.

V and J are TRBV7-9 and TRBJ2-1; D is undetermined. V shed 2 bases and J shed 5 bases, with 7 bases lying between them. The CDR3 is made up of 13 amino acids. Germline V gives CDR1 SEHNR, CDR2 FQNEAQ (reference sequence). The CDR3 loop is CASSLSLDNEQFF. The CDR3 bases are TGTGCCAGCAGCTTAAGCTTAGACAATGAGCAGTTCTTC.

This clone was detected only once. The chain employs TRBV5-4 and TRBJ1-6, with TRBD1 identical over 8 bases. J was trimmed by 8 bases and V by 4 bases; bases with no gene match: 8. Germline CDR1 is SGHNT and CDR2 is YYREEE (reference sequence). This CDR3 spans 15 amino acids. CDR3 protein: CASSVGQGGDSPLHF. The DNA of the CDR3 is TGTGCCAGCAGCGTCGGACAGGGTGGGGATTCACCCCTCCACTTT.

The chain combines TRBV10-2 with TRBJ1-6; 7 nucleotides align to TRBD1. J gave up 6 bases and V 8 bases, and 7 bases lay outside the gene matches. Germline loops: CDR1 WSHSY, CDR2 SAAADI. The CDR3 is 14 amino acids. The CDR3 region is CASGQEGANSPLHF. Here the CDR3 DNA reads TGCGCCAGCGGGCAGGAGGGGGCTAATTCACCCCTCCACTTT.

The CDR3 loop is CASSGTSTDTQYF. For the CDR3, the DNA is TGCGCCAGCAGCGGGACTAGCACAGATACGCAGTATTTT. The chain is built from TRBV4-1 and TRBJ2-3, with a possible D match to TRBD2 (6 bases). Germline V gives CDR1 MGHRA, CDR2 YSYEKL. The CDR3 loop spans 13 amino acids. Trimming left V 5 bases short and J 0 bases short, with 6 bases between.

V is TRBV11-2 and J is TRBJ2-3; D is perhaps TRBD2 (5 bases). V was shortened by 8 bases and J by 5 bases, with 14 bases between the two germline ends. The CDR3 sequence is 13 residues long. CDR1 is SGHAT, CDR2 FQNNGV, per germline. CDR3 DNA: TGTGCCAGCTCTCGGGGAAATGTAGATACGCAGTATTTT. Translation: CASSRGNVDTQYF.